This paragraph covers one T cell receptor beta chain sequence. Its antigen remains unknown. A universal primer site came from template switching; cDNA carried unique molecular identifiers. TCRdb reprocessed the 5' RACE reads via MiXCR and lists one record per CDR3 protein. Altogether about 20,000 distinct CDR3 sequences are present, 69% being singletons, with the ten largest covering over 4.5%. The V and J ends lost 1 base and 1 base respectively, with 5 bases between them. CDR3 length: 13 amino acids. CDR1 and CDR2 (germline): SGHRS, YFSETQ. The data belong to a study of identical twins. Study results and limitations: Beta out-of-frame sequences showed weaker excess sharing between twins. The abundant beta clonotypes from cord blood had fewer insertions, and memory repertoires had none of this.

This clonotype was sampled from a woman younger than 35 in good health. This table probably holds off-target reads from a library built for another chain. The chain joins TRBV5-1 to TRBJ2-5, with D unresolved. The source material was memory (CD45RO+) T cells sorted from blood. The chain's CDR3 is CASSLNRQETQYF. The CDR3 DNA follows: TGCGCCAGCAGCTTGAACCGCCAAGAGACCCAGTACTTC.